This TCR beta chain derives from a study of Tregs in tolerant kidney transplant recipients. Whole-study results and caveats: Antigen-driven expansion was suggested because donor-specific Tregs expanded more than all Tregs in tolerant patients.

Sequenced by immunoSEQ multiplex PCR; TCRdb stores in-frame clones only, minus some. In total, the table holds some 30,000 clones. In regard to this clone: Its target is not known. The CDR3 end falls 3 residues outside the read, so it is completed with the germline J gene.

V lost 1 base and J 7 bases, leaving 11 bases between the germline ends. The CDR3 runs 14 residues. Germline lookup yields CDR1 SGHVS and CDR2 FNYEAQ. The nonmyeloablative bone marrow transplants came from related graft donors, with transient mixed chimerism. The source of this sequence is a human patient who received a combined kidney and bone marrow transplant. Some T cells may possibly be graft donor cells. The sample was CD4+ T cells from blood (PBMCs), taken 24 months after the transplant. The genes are TRBV7-6 and TRBJ2-1; D is uncertain. CDR3 DNA, as far as it was read: TGTGCCAGCAGCTTAGATCTAGTCGTGAATGAG. It translates to CASSLDLVVNE. The entire CDR3 protein is CASSLDLVVNEQFF.